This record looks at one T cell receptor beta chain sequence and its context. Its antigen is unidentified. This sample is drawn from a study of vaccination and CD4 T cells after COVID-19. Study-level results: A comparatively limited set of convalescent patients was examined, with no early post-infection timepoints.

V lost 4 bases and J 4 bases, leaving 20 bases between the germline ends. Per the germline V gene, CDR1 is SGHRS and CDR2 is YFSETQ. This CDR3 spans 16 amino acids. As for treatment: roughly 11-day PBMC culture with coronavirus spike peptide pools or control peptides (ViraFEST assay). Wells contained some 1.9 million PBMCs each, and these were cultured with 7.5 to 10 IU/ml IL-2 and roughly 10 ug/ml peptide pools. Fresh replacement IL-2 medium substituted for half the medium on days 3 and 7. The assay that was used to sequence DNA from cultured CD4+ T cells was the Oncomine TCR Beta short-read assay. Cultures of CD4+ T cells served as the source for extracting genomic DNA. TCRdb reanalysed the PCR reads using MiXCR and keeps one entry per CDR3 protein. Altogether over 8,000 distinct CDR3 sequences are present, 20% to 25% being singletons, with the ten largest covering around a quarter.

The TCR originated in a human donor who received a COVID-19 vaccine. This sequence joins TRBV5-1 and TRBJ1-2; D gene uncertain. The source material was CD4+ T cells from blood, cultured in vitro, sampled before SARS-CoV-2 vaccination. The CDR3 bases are TGCGCCAGCAGCCGTCGATCTTCGGACCGAATCTATGGCTACACCTTC. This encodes CASSRRSSDRIYGYTF.